The 20 T cell receptor beta chains below all came from one sample that was sequenced in a study of T cells in Graves' hyperthyroidism and ophthalmopathy. It was RNA transcripts that yielded the amplified TCR beta CDR3 regions. HTBI primers were the set used in a first-round RT-PCR of the TCR CDR3. From the multiplex PCR reads, TCRdb called clonotypes with MiXCR, one entry per CDR3 protein. The sample has about 640,000 distinct CDR3 sequences, roughly 45% seen once; the top ten hold less than 9.5%. Input material: peripheral blood or thyroid tissue (not recorded which). These receptors were taken from an adult man with Graves' disease, either hyperthyroidism or ophthalmopathy (not recorded which).

This clonotype was observed many times. This chain's CDR3 is CSVMTGRTEAFF. In nucleotides, the CDR3 is TGCAGCGTGATGACAGGACGTACTGAAGCTTTCTTT. The chain joins TRBV29-1 to TRBJ1-1, with D possibly matching TRBD1 (6 bases). CDR1 SQVTM and CDR2 ANQGSEA come from the germline V gene. This CDR3 contains 12 residues. Trimming took 6 bases from V and 5 from J, leaving 13 bases between them. The whole variable domain, remainder taken from reference TRBV29-1 and TRBJ1-1, is SAVISQKPSRDICQRGTSLTIQCQVDSQVTMMFWYRQQPGQSLTLIATANQGSEATYESGFVIDKFPISRPNLTFSTLTVSNMSPEDSSIYLCSVMTGRTEAFFGQGTRLTVV.

The table lists this clonotype with a few counts. The rearrangement uses TRBV7-6 and TRBJ1-5, with D unclear. With 8 bases removed from V and 2 bases from J, the gap between germline ends came to 16 bases. Germline CDR1 and CDR2: SGHVS and FNYEAQ. This CDR3 has 15 residues. The CDR3: CASSHSEPGNQPQHF. As DNA, the CDR3 is TGTGCCAGCTCACATTCCGAACCGGGCAATCAGCCCCAGCATTTT.

The chain uses TRBV2 and TRBJ1-6; D not resolved. The CDR3 length is 14 residues. Germline CDR1 SNHLY, CDR2 FYNNEI. V lost 6 bases and J 9 bases, leaving 15 bases between the germline ends. CDR3 nucleotides: TGTGCCAGCAGAAGAGAGGGCACTGGTTCACCCCTCCACTTT. Amino acids: CASRREGTGSPLHF.

This clonotype was observed a handful of times. The chain's CDR3 is CSAATGDSNQPQHF. The CDR3 DNA is TGCAGTGCTGCCACAGGGGATAGCAATCAGCCCCAGCATTTT. The chain combines TRBV20-1 with TRBJ1-5, with 7 bases that match TRBD1. Germline-derived CDR1 and CDR2 are DFQATT and SNEGSKA (reference sequence). The ends lost 5 bases at V and 0 bases at J; junction bases unmatched: 4. The CDR3 runs 14 residues.

V gene TRBV7-8 combines with J gene TRBJ2-5; D is unclear. The germline gives CDR1 SGHVS, CDR2 FQNEAQ. The CDR3 covers 17 residues. Deletions cut 8 bases from V and 3 bases from J, with 25 bases between. The CDR3 DNA reads TGTGCCAGCTCACGAGTCCCTTGGGGTGCGGATAAAGAGACCCAGTACTTC. Translating it yields CASSRVPWGADKETQYF.

V and J are TRBV10-3 and TRBJ1-5, with unresolved D. The CDR3 is 11 residues long. V lost 2 bases, J lost 11 bases, and 7 bases lay in between. Germline assignment: CDR1 ENHRY and CDR2 SYGVKD. CDR3 nucleotide sequence: TGTGCCATCAGTGAGAGGAGCACCCAGCATTTT. Protein: CAISERSTQHF.

This chain joins TRBV2 and TRBJ1-3; maybe TRBD1 (6 bases). The CDR3 has 14 residues. The germline V gene has CDR1 SNHLY and CDR2 FYNNEI. V dropped 9 bases and J dropped 0 bases, with 12 bases sitting between them. DNA of the CDR3: TGTGCCAGTCAGGGGACGCTCTCTGGAAACACCATATATTTT. Translated: CASQGTLSGNTIYF. The whole variable domain, filled in from reference TRBV2 and TRBJ1-3, reads EPEVTQTPSHQVTQMGQEVILRCVPISNHLYFYWYRQILGQKVEFLVSFYNNEISEKSEIFDDQFSVERPDGSNFTLKIRSTKLEDSAMYFCASQGTLSGNTIYFGEGSWLTVV.

This clonotype came up a few times. The CDR3, as DNA: TGCAGTGCTAGTGAGCCCGAACAGGTATACACTGAAGCTTTCTTT. Translation: CSASEPEQVYTEAFF. V usage is TRBV20-1 and J usage is TRBJ1-1; the D gene is possibly TRBD1 (5 bases). CDR1 and CDR2 from the germline V gene are DFQATT and SNEGSKA (reference sequence). CDR3 length: 15 amino acids. The V gene lost 3 bases and the J gene lost 3 bases, with 17 bases spanning the gap.

The V gene is TRBV7-9, the J gene TRBJ2-2; D is possibly TRBD1 or TRBD2 (5 bases each). Germline lookup yields CDR1 SEHNR and CDR2 FQNEAQ (reference sequence). CDR3 size: 15 residues. V was cut by 3 bases and J by 3 bases, with 11 bases left in between. The CDR3 here is CASSFAGSHTGELFF. CDR3 DNA sequence: TGTGCCAGCAGCTTCGCAGGGAGCCACACCGGGGAGCTGTTTTTT.

There are many counts of this clonotype. The chain has TRBV6-4 and TRBJ1-2, with D possibly TRBD1 on 6 matching bases. The germline V gene has CDR1 MRHNA and CDR2 SNTAGT. The CDR3 is made up of 11 amino acids. Between the trimmed V and J ends, which lost 6 bases and 6 bases, there was a span of 8 bases. CDR3 in amino acids: CASSAGDGYTF. CDR3 bases: TGTGCCAGCAGCGCAGGGGATGGCTACACCTTC.

The gene calls are TRBV7-9 and TRBJ2-2, with D hard to call. Germline values: CDR1 SEHNR, CDR2 FQNEAQ (reference sequence). This CDR3 is 15 amino acids long. Trimming pared 3 bases from V and 5 bases from J, leaving 13 bases between. The chain's CDR3 is CASSFGWSATGELFF. In nucleotides, the CDR3 is TGTGCCAGCAGCTTCGGATGGTCGGCTACCGGGGAGCTGTTTTTT.

There are many counts of this clonotype. The rearrangement uses TRBV7-9 and TRBJ1-1, with unresolved D. Trimming stripped 7 bases from V and 1 base from J, with 7 bases between. The CDR3 is 12 amino acids. CDR1 is SEHNR and CDR2 is FQNEAQ in the germline V gene (reference sequence). The CDR3 loop is CASKPQNTEAFF. CDR3 nucleotide sequence: TGTGCCAGCAAACCCCAGAACACTGAAGCTTTCTTT.

This clonotype was found a few times. V and J are TRBV7-2 and TRBJ2-5; D is ambiguous. The J call may be incorrect, as the DNA end agrees better with TRBJ2-7. This CDR3 is 13 amino acids long. Germline CDR1 reads SGHTA; CDR2 reads FQGNSA. The CDR3 protein is CASSLAGIDEQYF. CDR3 coding DNA: TGTGCCAGCAGCTTAGCGGGGATTGACGAGCAGTACTTC.

The chain is built from TRBV24-1 and TRBJ2-5; no clear D gene. The DNA end favors TRBJ2-1, so the J call may be wrong. Germline V gives CDR1 KGHDR, CDR2 SFDVKD. CDR3 length: 12 residues. CDR3 coding DNA: TGTGCCACCAGTGACGGGCCAAGAGCGCAGTTCTTC. This codes for CATSDGPRAQFF.

V usage is TRBV5-4 and J usage is TRBJ1-2; D is uncertain. V dropped 3 bases and J dropped 8 bases, with 20 bases sitting between them. The V gene's germline CDR1 is SGHNT and CDR2 YYREEE (reference sequence). The CDR3 loop spans 15 amino acids. In nucleotides, the CDR3 is TGTGCCAGCAGCTCTTGGTCAGACGGCCACCGGGGCTACACCTTC. This gives the protein CASSSWSDGHRGYTF.

In DNA form, the CDR3 reads TGCGCCAGCAGCCCGGGACAGGCGGCCCTCTACGAGCAGTACTTC. Residues: CASSPGQAALYEQYF. The rearrangement links TRBV5-1 to TRBJ2-7; 8 nucleotides line up with TRBD1. Germline trimming cut 4 bases from V and 3 bases from J; bases unmatched to any gene: 9. The CDR3 sequence is 15 residues long. Germline CDR1 is SGHRS and CDR2 is YFSETQ.

This clonotype was counted ten times or more. The V and J genes are TRBV11-3 and TRBJ1-5, with a possible D match to TRBD1 (5 bases). The CDR3 consists of 17 residues. V gave up 4 bases and J gave up 4 bases, with 20 bases separating them. Germline V gene lookup returns CDR1 SGHNT and CDR2 YENEEA. CDR3 loop: CASSSYRREGRNQPQHF. The CDR3 DNA reads TGTGCCAGCAGCTCCTACCGCAGGGAGGGACGGAATCAGCCCCAGCATTTT.

This clonotype was counted between two and nine times. The chain links TRBV7-6 to TRBJ2-6; perhaps TRBD1 as D (6 bases). V lost 2 bases, J lost 0 bases, and 11 bases lay in between. Germline loops: CDR1 SGHVS, CDR2 FNYEAQ. This CDR3 spans 17 amino acids. As DNA, the CDR3 is TGTGCCAGCAGCTTAAGGACAGCTTTCTCTGGGGCCAACGTCCTGACTTTC. The encoded protein is CASSLRTAFSGANVLTF.

This clonotype was detected ten times or more. The V and J genes are TRBV29-1 and TRBJ2-7; 12 positions agree with TRBD2. The CDR3 runs to 13 residues. Germline loops: CDR1 SQVTM, CDR2 ANQGSEA. V gave up 5 bases and J gave up 3 bases; unmatched junction bases: 2. The CDR3 reads CSVRTSGDYEQYF. For the CDR3, the DNA is TGCAGCGTTCGGACTAGCGGGGACTACGAGCAGTACTTC.

J is TRBJ1-6 and V is TRBV7-9, with TRBD1 as a possible D gene (5 bases). CDR1 SEHNR and CDR2 FQNEAQ come from the germline V gene (reference sequence). With 6 bases removed from V and 7 bases from J, the gap between germline ends came to 16 bases. There are 15 residues in the CDR3. The CDR3 loop reads CASSVDRDVNSPLHF. The CDR3 coding sequence is TGTGCCAGCAGTGTAGACAGAGACGTCAATTCACCCCTCCACTTT.